Following are 21 T cell receptor beta chains from one sample sequenced in a study of blood T cell repertoires in COVID-19. Libraries were prepared by immunoSEQ multiplex PCR; TCRdb keeps only in-frame clonotypes and omits some of them. Of 250,000 to 300,000 clones listed, over 70% are singletons. Sample: peripheral blood. These receptors all come from an older woman with COVID-19, enrolled during active disease.

The chain employs TRBV21-1 and TRBJ2-3; the D call in the table, TRBD2, was not verified against the DNA. TRBV21-1 is a pseudogene segment. The CDR3 consists of 16 residues. The CDR3 protein is CASSVLAVHSTDTQYF. CDR3 nucleotide sequence: TGTGCCAGCAGCGTTCTAGCGGTACATAGCACAGATACGCAGTATTTT.

The chain carries TRBV9 and TRBJ2-1, with D perhaps TRBD2 (5 bases). The CDR3 extends over 15 amino acids. The V end was cut by 3 bases, the J end by 0 bases, with 10 bases between. Germline lookup yields CDR1 SGDLS and CDR2 YYNGEE. The CDR3 spells CASSGSEGSYNEQFF. In nucleotides, the CDR3 is TGTGCCAGCAGCGGTAGCGAAGGCTCCTACAATGAGCAGTTCTTC.

The chain links TRBV7-3 to TRBJ2-1, with 7 bases that match TRBD1. The CDR3 sequence is 11 residues long. The V gene end was trimmed by 4 bases and the J gene end by 10 bases; junction bases not matched to a gene: 1. The V gene's germline CDR1 is SGHTA and CDR2 FQGTGA. CDR3: CASSSDREQFF. The CDR3 coding sequence is TGTGCCAGCAGCTCGGACAGGGAGCAGTTCTTC.

This chain links TRBV3-1 (or the pseudogene TRBV3-2) with TRBJ1-2; tentative D call: TRBD1 (5 bases). Germline assignment: CDR1 LGHDT and CDR2 YNNKEL (reference sequence). V was pared by 4 bases and J by 5 bases, with 8 bases between. CDR3 length: 12 amino acids. The CDR3 spells CASSRQSYGYTF. In DNA form, the CDR3 reads TGTGCCAGCAGCCGACAGAGTTATGGCTACACCTTC.

This clone has a single count. CDR3 nucleotide sequence: TGCGCCAGCAGCCAAGCATTAAACAATGGCTACACCTTC. It is translated as CASSQALNNGYTF. This sequence joins TRBV4-1 and TRBJ1-2; D is undetermined. The CDR3 runs to 13 residues. With 1 base removed from V and 6 bases from J, the gap between germline ends came to 9 bases. Germline V CDR1 and CDR2: MGHRA, YSYEKL.

The V gene is TRBV7-9, the J gene TRBJ1-1; 10 positions agree with TRBD1. The V gene's germline CDR1 is SEHNR and CDR2 FQNEAQ (reference sequence). This CDR3 has 19 amino acids. V was clipped by 5 bases and J by 0 bases; unmatched bases: 15. Here the CDR3 reads CASSRKFGQGVSMNTEAFF. The DNA of the CDR3 is TGTGCCAGCAGCCGGAAGTTCGGACAGGGGGTTTCGATGAACACTGAAGCTTTCTTT. The full variable domain, rest sourced from reference TRBV7-9 and TRBJ1-1, is DTGVSQNPRHKITKRGQNVTFRCDPISEHNRLYWYRQTLGQGPEFLTYFQNEAQLEKSRLLSDRFSAERPKGSFSTLEIQRTEQGDSAMYLCASSRKFGQGVSMNTEAFFGQGTRLTVV.

The V and J genes are TRBV3-1 (or the pseudogene TRBV3-2) and TRBJ2-2; D perhaps matches TRBD2 (5 bases). Germline CDR1 LGHDT, CDR2 YNNKEL (reference sequence). The CDR3 runs to 15 residues. Trimming stripped 4 bases from V and 5 bases from J, with 14 bases between. CDR3 nucleotide sequence: TGTGCCAGCAGCCGCTGGCCGGAGGTAACCGGGGAGCTGTTTTTT. Translation: CASSRWPEVTGELFF.

The gene calls are TRBV2 and TRBJ2-5; 9 nucleotides match TRBD1. V was clipped by 4 bases and J by 3 bases; unmatched bases: 6. The CDR3 contains 15 residues. Per germline, CDR1 SNHLY and CDR2 FYNNEI. CDR3 DNA sequence: TGTGCCAGCAGTGTAGACAGGGGGAGAAAAGAGACCCAGTACTTC. Translation: CASSVDRGRKETQYF.

The chain recombines TRBV5-1 with TRBJ1-1; maybe TRBD1 (6 bases). V lost 6 bases, J lost 4 bases, and 13 bases lay in between. This CDR3 region has 13 residues. The germline gives CDR1 SGHRS, CDR2 YFSETQ. The DNA of the CDR3 is TGCGCCAGCAAAACACAGGGTGGCACTGAAGCTTTCTTT. This translates into CASKTQGGTEAFF.

The genes are TRBV5-1 and TRBJ2-3; TRBD2 aligns across 8 bases. The CDR3 length is 15 residues. Trimming took 7 bases from V and 0 from J; bases not matched to a gene: 7. Looked up from germline, CDR1 is SGHRS and CDR2 is YFSETQ. The CDR3 nucleotides read TGCGCCAGCTCCCAGCGGGAGTCAAGCACAGATACGCAGTATTTT. Its protein product is CASSQRESSTDTQYF.

The CDR3 spells CAISGARGRIYEQYF. Written as DNA, the CDR3 is TGTGCCATCAGTGGGGCGCGGGGACGGATCTACGAGCAGTACTTC. The gene calls are TRBV10-3 and TRBJ2-7; perhaps TRBD2 as D (6 bases). The V gene's germline CDR1 is ENHRY and CDR2 SYGVKD. This CDR3 is 15 amino acids long. V was clipped by 4 bases and J by 3 bases, with 16 bases between them.

In this sample, this clone turned up once. V gene TRBV4-1 combines with J gene TRBJ2-7, with D possibly being TRBD1 (5 bases). The CDR3 covers 15 residues. The germline V and J ends were trimmed by 0 bases and 5 bases, with 14 bases remaining between them. Looked up from germline, CDR1 is MGHRA and CDR2 is YSYEKL. This chain's CDR3 is CASSQEGQGWDEQYF. CDR3 coding DNA: TGCGCCAGCAGCCAAGAGGGGCAGGGTTGGGACGAGCAGTACTTC.

V gene TRBV4-1 combines with J gene TRBJ1-4; the D gene is possibly TRBD1 (6 bases). The CDR3 is 14 amino acids. V was trimmed by 6 bases and J by 7 bases, leaving 15 bases between them. Germline V CDR1 and CDR2: MGHRA, YSYEKL. In nucleotides, the CDR3 is TGCGCCAGCAGACGGACAGTAGGGCTTGAAAAACTGTTTTTT. This sequence encodes CASRRTVGLEKLFF.

In its sample, this clone was seen once. This chain uses TRBV11-3 with TRBJ2-1, with 11 bases matching TRBD2. J was trimmed by 4 bases and V by 5 bases; bases with no gene match: 7. Per the germline V gene, CDR1 is SGHNT and CDR2 is YENEEA. The CDR3 covers 16 residues. In DNA, the CDR3 is TGTGCCAGCAGCAACACCGGGACTAGCGGTTACAATGAGCAGTTCTTC. This encodes CASSNTGTSGYNEQFF.

The rearrangement uses TRBV6-5 and TRBJ2-3; D is possibly TRBD1 (5 bases). V lost 8 bases, J lost 3 bases, and 18 bases lay in between. CDR3 length equals 15 residues. In germline, CDR1 is MNHEY, CDR2 SVGAGI. The CDR3: CASVGVGAATDTQYF. The CDR3 DNA sequence: TGTGCCAGCGTTGGGGTTGGGGCAGCTACAGATACGCAGTATTTT.

The genes are TRBV7-9 and TRBJ2-4; D not resolved. This CDR3 has 17 residues. Germline loops: CDR1 SEHNR, CDR2 FQNEAQ (reference sequence). The V end lost 2 bases, the J end lost 1 base, and 15 bases lay between the germline ends. CDR3 loop: CASSLISGSRAKNIQYF. In DNA, the CDR3 is TGTGCCAGCAGCTTAATATCCGGCTCCAGGGCCAAAAACATTCAGTACTTC.

The V gene is TRBV7-2, the J gene TRBJ2-1; 8 bases map to TRBD1. Looked up from germline, CDR1 is SGHTA and CDR2 is FQGNSA. V lost 1 base and J lost 6; bases outside the gene matches: 5. The CDR3 is 15 residues long. CDR3 sequence (DNA): TGTGCCAGCAGCTTAGACAGGGGGAGAAGCAATGAGCAGTTCTTC. Its protein is CASSLDRGRSNEQFF.

The chain joins TRBV30 to TRBJ1-1; D may be TRBD1 (5 bases). Germline values: CDR1 GTSNPN, CDR2 SVGIG (reference sequence). This CDR3 spans 13 amino acids. Deletions cut 5 bases from V and 0 bases from J, with 10 bases between. The CDR3 nucleotides read TGTGCCTGGGGCAGGGTGGTGAACACTGAAGCTTTCTTT. It codes for CAWGRVVNTEAFF. Looking up the rest from reference TRBV30 and TRBJ1-1 gives the full variable domain: SQTIHQWPATLVQPVGSPLSLECTVEGTSNPNLYWYRQAAGRGLQLLFYSVGIGQISSEVPQNLSASRPQDRQFILSSKKLLLSDSGFYLCAWGRVVNTEAFFGQGTRLTVV.

J is TRBJ2-2 and V is TRBV19; TRBD2 matches 12 bases. Germline V lookup: CDR1 LNHDA, CDR2 SQIVND (reference sequence). V dropped 4 bases and J dropped 7; count of bases not matched to a gene: 1. This CDR3 is built from 14 residues. CDR3 region: CASSTTSGSGELFF. The CDR3 nucleotides read TGTGCCAGTAGTACGACTAGCGGGAGCGGGGAGCTGTTTTTT. The variable domain in full, with the rest retrieved from reference TRBV19 and TRBJ2-2, is DGGITQSPKYLFRKEGQNVTLSCEQNLNHDAMYWYRQDPGQGLRLIYYSQIVNDFQKGDIAEGYSVSREKKESFPLTVTSAQKNPTAFYLCASSTTSGSGELFFGEGSRLTVL.

This clone was recorded only once. V usage is TRBV18 and J usage is TRBJ1-2; D gene ambiguous. V gave up 3 bases and J gave up 6 bases, with 14 bases separating them. Germline V lookup: CDR1 KGHSH, CDR2 LQKENI. The CDR3 is made up of 14 amino acids. CDR3 bases: TGTGCCAGCTCACCGGTCAGCGGGTTGGATGGCTACACCTTC. Translated, it gives CASSPVSGLDGYTF.

This clone has only one observation. The genes are TRBV18 and TRBJ2-1; 7 positions match TRBD2. This CDR3 comprises 14 residues. Germline V gives CDR1 KGHSH, CDR2 LQKENI. The ends lost 0 bases at V and 8 bases at J; junction bases unmatched: 4. For the CDR3, the DNA is TGTGCCAGCTCACCACCGGCGGGAGCCGATGAGCAGTTCTTC. Protein sequence: CASSPPAGADEQFF.